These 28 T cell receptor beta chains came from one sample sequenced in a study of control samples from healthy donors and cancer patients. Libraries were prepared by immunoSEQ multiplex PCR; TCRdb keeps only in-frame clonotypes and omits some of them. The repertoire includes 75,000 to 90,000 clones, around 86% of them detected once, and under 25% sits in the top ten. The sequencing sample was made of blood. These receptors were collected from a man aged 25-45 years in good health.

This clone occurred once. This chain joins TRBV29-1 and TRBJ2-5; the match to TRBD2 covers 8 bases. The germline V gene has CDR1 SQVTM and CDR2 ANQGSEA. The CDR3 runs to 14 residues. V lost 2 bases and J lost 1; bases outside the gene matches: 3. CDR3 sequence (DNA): TGCAGCGTTGAAACGCGGGGGGCCCAAGAGACCCAGTACTTC. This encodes CSVETRGAQETQYF.

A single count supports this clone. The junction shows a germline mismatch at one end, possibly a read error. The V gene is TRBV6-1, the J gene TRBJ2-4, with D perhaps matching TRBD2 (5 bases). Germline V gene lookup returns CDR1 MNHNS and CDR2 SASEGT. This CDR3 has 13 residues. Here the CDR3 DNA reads TGTGCCAGCAGTGATGGAGGTTTCCTCCACCAGTGCTTC. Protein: CASSDGGFLHQCF.

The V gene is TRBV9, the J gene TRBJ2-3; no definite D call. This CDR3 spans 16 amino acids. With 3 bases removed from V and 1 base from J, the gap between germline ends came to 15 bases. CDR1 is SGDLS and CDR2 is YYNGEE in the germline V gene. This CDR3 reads CASSDPRLGRTDTQYF. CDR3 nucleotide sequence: TGTGCCAGCAGCGATCCCCGACTCGGCCGCACAGATACGCAGTATTTT. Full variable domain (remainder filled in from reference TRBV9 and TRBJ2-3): DSGVTQTPKHLITATGQRVTLRCSPRSGDLSVYWYQQSLDQGLQFLIQYYNGEERAKGNILERFSAQQFPDLHSELNLSSLELGDSALYFCASSDPRLGRTDTQYFGPGTRLTVL.

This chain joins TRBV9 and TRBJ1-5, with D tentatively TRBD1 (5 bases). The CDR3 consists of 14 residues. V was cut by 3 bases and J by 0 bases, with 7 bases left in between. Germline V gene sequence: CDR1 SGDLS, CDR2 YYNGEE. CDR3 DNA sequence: TGTGCCAGCAGCGCGGACATTAGCAATCAGCCCCAGCATTTT. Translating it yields CASSADISNQPQHF.

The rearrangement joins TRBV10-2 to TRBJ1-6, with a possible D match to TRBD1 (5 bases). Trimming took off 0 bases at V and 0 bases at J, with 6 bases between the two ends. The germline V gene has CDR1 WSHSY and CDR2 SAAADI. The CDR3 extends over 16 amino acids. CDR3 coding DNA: TGCGCCAGCAGTGAGTCGACAGTCTCCTATAATTCACCCCTCCACTTT. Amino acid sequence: CASSESTVSYNSPLHF.

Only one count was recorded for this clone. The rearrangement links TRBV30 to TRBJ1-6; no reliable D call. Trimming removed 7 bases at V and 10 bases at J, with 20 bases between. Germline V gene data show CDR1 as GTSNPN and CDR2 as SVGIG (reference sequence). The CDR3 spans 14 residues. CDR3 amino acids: CAFGEAANRSPLHF. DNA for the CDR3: TGTGCCTTTGGCGAGGCAGCTAATCGGTCACCCCTCCACTTT.

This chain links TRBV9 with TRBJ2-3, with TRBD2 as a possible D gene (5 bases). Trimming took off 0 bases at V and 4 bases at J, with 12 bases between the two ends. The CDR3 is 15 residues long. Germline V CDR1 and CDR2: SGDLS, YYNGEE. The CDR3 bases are TGTGCCAGCAGCGTAGCGGGCGGGCTAGCAGATACGCAGTATTTT. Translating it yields CASSVAGGLADTQYF.

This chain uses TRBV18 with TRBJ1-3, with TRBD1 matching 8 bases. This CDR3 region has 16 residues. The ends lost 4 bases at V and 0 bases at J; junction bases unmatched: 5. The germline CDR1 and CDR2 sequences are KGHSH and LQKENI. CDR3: CASSLGQAASGNTIYF. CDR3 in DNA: TGTGCCAGCTCACTGGGACAGGCCGCCTCTGGAAACACCATATATTTT.

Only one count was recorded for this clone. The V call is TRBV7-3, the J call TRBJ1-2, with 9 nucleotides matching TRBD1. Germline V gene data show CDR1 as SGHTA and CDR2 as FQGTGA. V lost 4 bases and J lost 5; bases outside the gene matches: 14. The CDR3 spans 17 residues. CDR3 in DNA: TGTGCCAGCAGCTCGGCGGACAACAGGGGGCCAAATTATGGCTACACCTTC. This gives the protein CASSSADNRGPNYGYTF.

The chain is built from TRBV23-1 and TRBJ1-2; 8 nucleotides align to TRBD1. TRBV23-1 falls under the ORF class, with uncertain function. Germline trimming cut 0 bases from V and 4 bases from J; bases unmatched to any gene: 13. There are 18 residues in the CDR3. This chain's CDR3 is CASSQSSGRDRRIYGYTF. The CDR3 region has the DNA TGCGCCAGCAGTCAATCGAGCGGACGGGACAGGAGAATCTATGGCTACACCTTC.

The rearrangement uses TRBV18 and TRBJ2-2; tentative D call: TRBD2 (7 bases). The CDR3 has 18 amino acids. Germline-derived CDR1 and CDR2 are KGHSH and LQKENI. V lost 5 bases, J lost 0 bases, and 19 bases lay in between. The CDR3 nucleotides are TGTGCCAGCTCATCGCAATCGGGGGGCCCGGCGAACACCGGGGAGCTGTTTTTT. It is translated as CASSSQSGGPANTGELFF.

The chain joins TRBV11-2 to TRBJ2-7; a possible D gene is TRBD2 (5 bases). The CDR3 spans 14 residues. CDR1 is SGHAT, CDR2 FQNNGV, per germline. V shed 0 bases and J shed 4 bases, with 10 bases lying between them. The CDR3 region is CASSLDRRGYEQYV. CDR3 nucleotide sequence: TGTGCCAGCAGCTTAGATAGACGGGGATACGAGCAGTACGTC.

CDR3 loop: CAWSPGVGEQYV. DNA of the CDR3: TGTGCCTGGAGCCCTGGCGTGGGGGAGCAGTACGTC. The rearrangement links TRBV30 to TRBJ2-7, with no clear D. V was pared by 3 bases and J by 7 bases, with 13 bases between. Germline V lookup: CDR1 GTSNPN, CDR2 SVGIG (reference sequence). The CDR3 has 12 amino acids.

The CDR3 is CASSQGGYQETQYF. CDR3 nucleotide sequence: TGTGCCAGCAGCCAAGGAGGCTACCAAGAGACCCAGTACTTC. The chain recombines TRBV3-1 (or the pseudogene TRBV3-2) with TRBJ2-5; no firm D call. This CDR3 comprises 14 residues. Germline V lookup: CDR1 LGHDT, CDR2 YNNKEL (reference sequence). The V end was cut by 1 base, the J end by 0 bases, with 6 bases between.

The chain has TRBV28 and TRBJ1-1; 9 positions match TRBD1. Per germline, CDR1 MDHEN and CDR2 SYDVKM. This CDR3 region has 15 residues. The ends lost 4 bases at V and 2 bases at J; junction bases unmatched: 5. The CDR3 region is CASSSPGQGNTEAFF. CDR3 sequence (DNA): TGTGCCAGCAGTTCCCCGGGACAGGGAAACACTGAAGCTTTCTTT. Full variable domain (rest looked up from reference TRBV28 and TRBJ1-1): DVKVTQSSRYLVKRTGEKVFLECVQDMDHENMFWYRQDPGLGLRLIYFSYDVKMKEKGDIPEGYSVSREKKERFSLILESASTNQTSMYLCASSSPGQGNTEAFFGQGTRLTVV.

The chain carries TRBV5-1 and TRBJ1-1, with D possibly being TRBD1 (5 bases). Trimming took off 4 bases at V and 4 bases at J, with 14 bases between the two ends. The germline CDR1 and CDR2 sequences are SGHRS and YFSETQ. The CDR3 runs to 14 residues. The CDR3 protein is CASSPRSGTTEAFF. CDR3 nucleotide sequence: TGCGCCAGCAGCCCACGTTCAGGGACCACTGAAGCTTTCTTT. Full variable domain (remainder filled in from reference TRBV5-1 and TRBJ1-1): KAGVTQTPRYLIKTRGQQVTLSCSPISGHRSVSWYQQTPGQGLQFLFEYFSETQRNKGNFPGRFSGRQFSNSRSEMNVSTLELGDSALYLCASSPRSGTTEAFFGQGTRLTVV.

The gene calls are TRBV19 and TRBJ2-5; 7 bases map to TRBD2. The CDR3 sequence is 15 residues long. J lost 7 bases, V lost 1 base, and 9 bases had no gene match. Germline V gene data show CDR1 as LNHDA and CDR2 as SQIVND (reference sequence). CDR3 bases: TGTGCCAGTAGTATAGTCCATCGGGGGGACGGGACCCAGTACTTC. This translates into CASSIVHRGDGTQYF.

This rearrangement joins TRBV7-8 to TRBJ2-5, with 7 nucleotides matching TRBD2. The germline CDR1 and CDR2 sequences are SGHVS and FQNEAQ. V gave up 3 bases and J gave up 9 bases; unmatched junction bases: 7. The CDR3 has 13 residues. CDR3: CASSFAGREPQYF. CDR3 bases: TGTGCCAGCAGCTTCGCGGGGAGGGAGCCCCAGTACTTC.

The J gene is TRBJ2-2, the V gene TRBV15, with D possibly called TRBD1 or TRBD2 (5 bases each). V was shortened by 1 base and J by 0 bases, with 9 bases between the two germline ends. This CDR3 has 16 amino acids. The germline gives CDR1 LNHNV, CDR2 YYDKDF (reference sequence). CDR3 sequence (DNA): TGTGCCACCAGCAGAGTATGGGGGACGAACACCGGGGAGCTGTTTTTT. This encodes CATSRVWGTNTGELFF. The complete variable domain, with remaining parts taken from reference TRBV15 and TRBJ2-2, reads DAMVIQNPRYQVTQFGKPVTLSCSQTLNHNVMYWYQQKSSQAPKLLFHYYDKDFNNEADTPDNFQSRRPNTSFCFLDIRSPGLGDTAMYLCATSRVWGTNTGELFFGEGSRLTVL.

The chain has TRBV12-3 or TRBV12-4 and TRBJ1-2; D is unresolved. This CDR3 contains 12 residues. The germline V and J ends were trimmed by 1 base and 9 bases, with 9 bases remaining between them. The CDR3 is CASSLGYHSYTF. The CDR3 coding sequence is TGTGCCAGCAGTTTAGGGTATCATAGCTACACCTTC.

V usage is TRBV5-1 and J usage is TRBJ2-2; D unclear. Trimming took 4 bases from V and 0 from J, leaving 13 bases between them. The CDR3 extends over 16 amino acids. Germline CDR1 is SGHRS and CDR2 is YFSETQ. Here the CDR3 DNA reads TGCGCCAGCAGCAGGCTAGAATCCCCGAACACCGGGGAGCTGTTTTTT. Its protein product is CASSRLESPNTGELFF. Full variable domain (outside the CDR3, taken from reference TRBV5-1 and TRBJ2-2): KAGVTQTPRYLIKTRGQQVTLSCSPISGHRSVSWYQQTPGQGLQFLFEYFSETQRNKGNFPGRFSGRQFSNSRSEMNVSTLELGDSALYLCASSRLESPNTGELFFGEGSRLTVL.

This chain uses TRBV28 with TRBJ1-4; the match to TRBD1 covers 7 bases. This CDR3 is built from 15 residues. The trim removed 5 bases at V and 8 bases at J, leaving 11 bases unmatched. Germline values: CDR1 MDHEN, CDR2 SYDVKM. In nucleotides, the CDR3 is TGTGCCAGCAGTGCTCCGAAGGGGGCGAGAGAAAAACTGTTTTTT. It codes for CASSAPKGAREKLFF.

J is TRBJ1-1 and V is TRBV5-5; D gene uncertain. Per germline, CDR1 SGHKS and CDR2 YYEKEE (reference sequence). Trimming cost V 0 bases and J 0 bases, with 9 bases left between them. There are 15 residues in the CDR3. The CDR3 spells CASSLEPVMNTEAFF. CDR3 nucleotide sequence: TGTGCCAGCAGCTTGGAGCCAGTCATGAACACTGAAGCTTTCTTT.

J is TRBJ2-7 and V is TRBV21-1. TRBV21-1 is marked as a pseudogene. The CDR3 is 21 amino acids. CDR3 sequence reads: CASSLRCKEVVGDPLSYEQYV. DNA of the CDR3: TGTGCCAGCAGCCTCCGGTGCAAAGAGGTCGTAGGGGACCCCCTCTCCTACGAGCAGTACGTC.

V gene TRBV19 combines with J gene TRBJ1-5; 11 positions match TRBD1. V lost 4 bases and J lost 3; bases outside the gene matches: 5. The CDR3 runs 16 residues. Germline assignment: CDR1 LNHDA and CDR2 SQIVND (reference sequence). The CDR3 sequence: CASSTWDRGFNQPQHF. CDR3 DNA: TGTGCCAGTAGTACCTGGGACAGGGGGTTCAATCAGCCCCAGCATTTT.

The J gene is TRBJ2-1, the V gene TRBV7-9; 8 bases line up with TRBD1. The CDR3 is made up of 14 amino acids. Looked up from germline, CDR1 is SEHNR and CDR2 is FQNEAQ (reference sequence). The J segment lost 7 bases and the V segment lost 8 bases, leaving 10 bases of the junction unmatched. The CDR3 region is CASGWPGGVNEQFF. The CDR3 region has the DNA TGTGCCAGCGGGTGGCCAGGGGGCGTGAATGAGCAGTTCTTC.

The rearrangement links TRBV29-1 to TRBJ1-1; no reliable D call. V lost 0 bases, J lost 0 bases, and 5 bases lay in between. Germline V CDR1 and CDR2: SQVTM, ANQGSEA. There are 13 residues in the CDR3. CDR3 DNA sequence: TGCAGCGTTGAAGAGGGATTGAACACTGAAGCTTTCTTT. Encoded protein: CSVEEGLNTEAFF.

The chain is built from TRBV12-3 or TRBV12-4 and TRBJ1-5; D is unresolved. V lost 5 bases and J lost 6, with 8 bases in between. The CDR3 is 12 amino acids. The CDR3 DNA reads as TGTGCCAGCAGTAGATTTAGTCAGCCCCAGCATTTT. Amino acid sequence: CASSRFSQPQHF.